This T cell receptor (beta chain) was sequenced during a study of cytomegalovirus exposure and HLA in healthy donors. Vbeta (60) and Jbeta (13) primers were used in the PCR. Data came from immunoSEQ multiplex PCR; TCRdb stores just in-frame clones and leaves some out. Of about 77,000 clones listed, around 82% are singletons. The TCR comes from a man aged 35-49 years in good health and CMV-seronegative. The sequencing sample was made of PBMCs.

CDR3 loop: CASSQFPRLAGTYSSYEQYF. The CDR3 DNA follows: TGCGCCAGCAGCCAATTTCCCAGGCTAGCGGGGACCTATAGCTCCTACGAGCAGTACTTC. V gene TRBV4-3 combines with J gene TRBJ2-7, with 9 bases lining up with TRBD2. The CDR3 spans 20 residues. Germline CDR1 and CDR2: LGHNA and YSLEER. Trimming removed 2 bases from V and 0 bases from J; junction bases left unmatched: 17.